Below are 29 T cell receptor beta chains sequenced from a single sample in a study of human T cells and chemical hapten exposure. Before extraction, the whole blood was not fractionated, and total RNA was taken from it. TCRdb redid the calling of the 5' RACE reads with MiXCR, one entry per CDR3 protein. This repertoire shows around 140,000 distinct CDR3 sequences, 4.1% found once; its top ten account for 1.2% to 1.5%. All receptors come from a female donor in good health.

This clonotype was counted at least ten times. The V call is TRBV7-6, the J call TRBJ1-1; perhaps TRBD1 as D (5 bases). The CDR3 has 15 amino acids. Trimming took 0 bases from V and 5 from J, leaving 13 bases between them. CDR1 SGHVS and CDR2 FNYEAQ come from the germline V gene. CDR3 loop: CASSLAGGTGTEAFF. In DNA form, the CDR3 reads TGTGCCAGCAGCTTAGCCGGGGGTACGGGAACTGAAGCTTTCTTT.

In its sample, this clonotype was seen a few times. The V call is TRBV20-1, the J call TRBJ1-2, with a possible D match to TRBD1 (5 bases). This CDR3 region has 13 residues. Germline V gene data show CDR1 as DFQATT and CDR2 as SNEGSKA (reference sequence). Trimming left V 6 bases short and J 2 bases short, with 13 bases between. CDR3 amino acids: CSATGTANYGYTF. CDR3 coding DNA: TGCAGTGCCACCGGGACGGCAAACTATGGCTACACCTTC.

The V and J genes are TRBV5-1 and TRBJ2-5; 10 nucleotides line up with TRBD2. The CDR3 sequence is 16 residues long. From germline, CDR1 is SGHRS and CDR2 YFSETQ. With 3 bases clipped from V and 3 bases from J, the junction kept 8 bases outside the gene matches. CDR3 coding DNA: TGCGCCAGCAGCTCCCCTAGCGGGGGATACAAAGAGACCCAGTACTTC. This translates into CASSSPSGGYKETQYF.

There are many counts of this clonotype. This sequence joins TRBV12-3 or TRBV12-4 and TRBJ1-1; no definite D call. Between the trimmed V and J ends, which lost 1 base and 4 bases, there was a span of 7 bases. The CDR3 has 13 amino acids. The CDR3 region has the DNA TGTGCCAGCAGTTTAGACCGGGGCACTGAAGCTTTCTTT. Residues: CASSLDRGTEAFF.

This clonotype was counted ten times or more. The rearrangement joins TRBV19 to TRBJ1-5; tentatively, D is TRBD1 (6 bases). CDR3 length: 14 residues. In germline, CDR1 is LNHDA, CDR2 SQIVND (reference sequence). V gave up 4 bases and J gave up 2 bases, with 9 bases separating them. The CDR3 is CASSKQGGNQPQHF. CDR3 bases: TGTGCCAGTAGTAAACAGGGAGGCAATCAGCCCCAGCATTTT.

This clonotype was seen many times. The chain's CDR3 is CASSLAYRETEAFF. CDR3 DNA sequence: TGTGCCAGCAGCTTAGCCTACCGGGAGACTGAAGCTTTCTTT. V usage is TRBV7-2 and J usage is TRBJ1-1; D remains unclear. The CDR3 totals 14 residues. Germline loops: CDR1 SGHTA, CDR2 FQGNSA. Trimming left V 0 bases short and J 5 bases short, with 10 bases between.

This chain uses TRBV5-4 with TRBJ2-3; 7 bases match TRBD1. This CDR3 comprises 15 residues. CDR1 is SGHNT and CDR2 is YYREEE in the germline V gene (reference sequence). The junction had 6 bases not matched to a gene; V was cut back by 3 bases and J by 2 bases. The CDR3 sequence: CASSSRTGLTDTQYF. CDR3 in DNA: TGTGCCAGCAGCTCCCGGACAGGTCTCACAGATACGCAGTATTTT.

This clonotype was observed many times. V is TRBV29-1 and J is TRBJ2-3; D is possibly TRBD2 (6 bases). This CDR3 has 13 amino acids. Between the trimmed V and J ends, which lost 5 bases and 6 bases, there was a span of 15 bases. Looked up from germline, CDR1 is SQVTM and CDR2 is ANQGSEA. The CDR3 protein is CSVSGGSTDTQYF. The CDR3 DNA reads TGCAGCGTTTCCGGGGGTTCCACCGATACGCAGTATTTT.

This clonotype was observed at least ten times. V gene TRBV5-1 combines with J gene TRBJ2-3, with D perhaps matching TRBD1 or TRBD2 (6 bases each). The germline V gene has CDR1 SGHRS and CDR2 YFSETQ. V was cut by 4 bases and J by 2 bases, with 17 bases left in between. The CDR3 is 16 amino acids. The CDR3 loop is CASSEYTGATTDTQYF. The CDR3, as DNA: TGCGCCAGCAGCGAATATACGGGGGCCACCACAGATACGCAGTATTTT.

The sample holds many counts of this clonotype. The chain is built from TRBV7-9 and TRBJ1-5; tentatively, D is TRBD1 (5 bases). This CDR3 is 15 amino acids long. Germline assignment: CDR1 SEHNR and CDR2 FQNEAQ (reference sequence). V was cut by 5 bases and J by 3 bases, with 14 bases left in between. CDR3 region: CASSRSGAFNQPQHF. As DNA, the CDR3 is TGTGCCAGCAGCCGATCCGGGGCCTTCAATCAGCCCCAGCATTTT.

This clonotype was observed many times. This chain links TRBV7-2 with TRBJ1-1, with D uncertain. Germline V CDR1 and CDR2: SGHTA, FQGNSA. Trimming stripped 5 bases from V and 1 base from J, with 8 bases between. The CDR3 is made up of 13 amino acids. The CDR3 DNA sequence: TGTGCCAGCAGCAAGGACGGGAACACTGAAGCTTTCTTT. Translated, it gives CASSKDGNTEAFF. Full variable domain (rest looked up from reference TRBV7-2 and TRBJ1-1): GAGVSQSPSNKVTEKGKDVELRCDPISGHTALYWYRQSLGQGLEFLIYFQGNSAPDKSGLPSDRFSAERTGGSVSTLTIQRTQQEDSAVYLCASSKDGNTEAFFGQGTRLTVV.

This clonotype was recorded at least ten times. The genes are TRBV5-4 and TRBJ1-6; D possibly corresponds to TRBD1 (6 bases). Per germline, CDR1 SGHNT and CDR2 YYREEE (reference sequence). Between the trimmed V and J ends, which lost 4 bases and 8 bases, there was a span of 16 bases. The CDR3 loop spans 15 amino acids. The CDR3 protein is CASSPGHPVDSPLHF. The CDR3 bases are TGTGCCAGCAGCCCGGGACACCCGGTCGATTCACCCCTCCACTTT. The entire variable domain, with the rest obtained from reference TRBV5-4 and TRBJ1-6, is as follows: ETGVTQSPTHLIKTRGQQVTLRCSSQSGHNTVSWYQQALGQGPQFIFQYYREEENGRGNFPPRFSGLQFPNYSSELNVNALELDDSALYLCASSPGHPVDSPLHFGNGTRLTVT.

This clonotype has at least ten counts. V gene TRBV7-3 combines with J gene TRBJ2-3; 8 bases line up with TRBD2. In germline, CDR1 is SGHTA, CDR2 FQGTGA. CDR3 length: 16 amino acids. V was pared by 4 bases and J by 0 bases, with 6 bases of the junction left unmatched. The CDR3 DNA sequence: TGTGCCAGCAGCTCGCTCGGCGGGGGGAGCACAGATACGCAGTATTTT. It yields the protein CASSSLGGGSTDTQYF.

This clonotype was counted a few times. The chain employs TRBV3-1 and TRBJ2-3, with TRBD1 matching 8 bases. Germline CDR1 and CDR2: LGHDT and YNNKEL (reference sequence). The CDR3 contains 17 residues. Trimming cost V 1 base and J 4 bases; bases outside gene matches: 10. The CDR3 nucleotides are TGTGCCAGCAGCCAAGTGGAAAGGACAGGGTCCCCAGATACGCAGTATTTT. It specifies CASSQVERTGSPDTQYF.

The table lists this clonotype with many counts. The chain combines TRBV29-1 with TRBJ2-1, with TRBD2 identical over 7 bases. This CDR3 comprises 13 residues. Germline CDR1 reads SQVTM; CDR2 reads ANQGSEA. V lost 3 bases to trimming and J lost 4 bases; unmatched junction nucleotides: 3. The CDR3 loop is CSVDRGVYNEQFF. The DNA of the CDR3 is TGCAGCGTTGACCGGGGGGTGTACAATGAGCAGTTCTTC.

As to this clonotype: With a much larger clone just one base away, this may be a read error. This rearrangement joins TRBV20-1 to TRBJ2-7; D call uncertain. The length of the CDR3 is 12 residues. Looked up from germline, CDR1 is DFQATT and CDR2 is SNEGSKA (reference sequence). V was shortened by 3 bases and J by 5 bases, with 11 bases between the two germline ends. CDR3 nucleotide sequence: TGCAGTGCTAGGCGCCGAGCCGACGAGCAGTACTTC. Protein product: CSARRRADEQYF.

This sequence joins TRBV7-9 and TRBJ2-6, with D maybe TRBD1 (6 bases). Germline CDR1 and CDR2: SEHNR and FQNEAQ (reference sequence). This CDR3 comprises 17 residues. Trimming removed 3 bases at V and 3 bases at J, with 15 bases between. Written as DNA, the CDR3 is TGTGCCAGCAGCTTCTACAGGGCCGGGTTTGGGGCCAACGTCCTGACTTTC. This translates into CASSFYRAGFGANVLTF.

This clonotype was observed many times. This chain connects TRBV6-5 to TRBJ1-1; tentative D call: TRBD1 (6 bases). The CDR3 extends over 16 amino acids. V lost 2 bases, J lost 0 bases, and 13 bases lay in between. The V gene's germline CDR1 is MNHEY and CDR2 SVGAGI. The CDR3 loop reads CASSYEEDSLNTEAFF. The DNA of the CDR3 is TGTGCCAGCAGTTACGAAGAGGACAGTTTGAACACTGAAGCTTTCTTT.

This clonotype was seen many times. The rearrangement uses TRBV5-1 and TRBJ2-5; D possibly corresponds to TRBD2 (6 bases). CDR1 and CDR2 (germline): SGHRS, YFSETQ. V lost 5 bases and J 2 bases, leaving 16 bases between the germline ends. The CDR3 has 15 residues. CDR3: CASSGLPRGQETQYF. CDR3 DNA: TGCGCCAGCAGTGGGCTCCCTCGGGGGCAAGAGACCCAGTACTTC.

As DNA, the CDR3 is TGTGCCAGCAGCTTGGATATCGGTGAGCAGTTCTTC. It translates to CASSLDIGEQFF. The chain links TRBV5-4 to TRBJ2-1; D is undetermined. Trimming removed 0 bases at V and 9 bases at J, with 7 bases between. Looked up from germline, CDR1 is SGHNT and CDR2 is YYREEE (reference sequence). The CDR3 totals 12 residues.

This clonotype was seen repeatedly, ten times or more. The chain couples TRBV20-1 to TRBJ1-4, with 7 bases identical to TRBD1. CDR1 DFQATT and CDR2 SNEGSKA come from the germline V gene (reference sequence). V lost 5 bases to trimming and J lost 6 bases; unmatched junction nucleotides: 6. CDR3 length: 13 amino acids. CDR3 residues: CSAGYRGHEKLFF. As DNA, the CDR3 is TGCAGTGCTGGATACAGGGGTCATGAAAAACTGTTTTTT.

This clonotype appeared many times. This chain joins TRBV12-3 or TRBV12-4 and TRBJ2-3; possible D gene TRBD1, 6 bases. The CDR3 totals 15 residues. V was pared by 6 bases and J by 5 bases, with 18 bases between. The CDR3: CASSHTGITLDTQYF. CDR3 coding DNA: TGTGCCAGCAGCCATACAGGGATCACCTTAGATACGCAGTATTTT.

This clonotype was seen ten or more times. The J gene is TRBJ2-1, the V gene TRBV28; maybe TRBD2 (6 bases). The ends were cut back, 11 bases at V and 10 bases at J, with 24 bases in the middle. The germline V gene encodes CDR1 MDHEN and CDR2 SYDVKM. CDR3 size: 14 residues. The CDR3 nucleotides are TGTGCCTTAAGGACTGGTGGGACTTTGGGGGAGCAGTTCTTC. Amino acid sequence: CALRTGGTLGEQFF. Full variable domain (remainder filled in from reference TRBV28 and TRBJ2-1): DVKVTQSSRYLVKRTGEKVFLECVQDMDHENMFWYRQDPGLGLRLIYFSYDVKMKEKGDIPEGYSVSREKKERFSLILESASTNQTSMYLCALRTGGTLGEQFFGPGTRLTVL.

The sample holds many counts of this clonotype. V is TRBV11-3 and J is TRBJ1-2, with 8 bases lining up with TRBD1. J was trimmed by 4 bases and V by 2 bases; bases with no gene match: 6. Germline CDR1 and CDR2: SGHNT and YENEEA. The CDR3 runs to 15 residues. CDR3 loop: CASSLCAGGGYGYTF. The DNA of the CDR3 is TGTGCCAGCAGCTTATGCGCAGGGGGCGGCTATGGCTACACCTTC.

This clonotype was picked up many times. The V and J genes are TRBV4-2 and TRBJ2-1, with D maybe TRBD1 (5 bases). The CDR3 is 14 residues long. With 0 bases removed from V and 8 bases from J, the gap between germline ends came to 11 bases. Germline values: CDR1 LGHNA, CDR2 YNFKEQ. The CDR3 region is CASSQDRGFDEQFF. Written as DNA, the CDR3 is TGTGCCAGCAGCCAAGATAGGGGTTTTGATGAGCAGTTCTTC.

This clonotype was seen a single time. A clone one base away is much larger, so this may be a read error. CDR3 in amino acids: CASGRRYNQPQHF. CDR3 nucleotide sequence: TGTGCTAGTGGCCGAAGGTACAATCAGCCCCAGCATTTT. The chain carries TRBV12-5 and TRBJ1-5; no firm D call. This CDR3 comprises 13 residues. In germline, CDR1 is LGHNT, CDR2 FRNRAP. Trimming removed 6 bases at V and 3 bases at J, with 9 bases between.

This clonotype has ten or more counts. This chain joins TRBV2 and TRBJ1-2, with a tentative D call TRBD1 (6 bases). Germline values: CDR1 SNHLY, CDR2 FYNNEI. Deletions cut 7 bases from V and 1 base from J, with 10 bases between. CDR3 size: 13 residues. The CDR3 region is CASIQDSNYGYTF. CDR3 bases: TGTGCCAGCATCCAGGACAGTAACTATGGCTACACCTTC.

This clonotype was picked up a small number of times. The rearrangement uses TRBV7-2 and TRBJ2-3; D might be TRBD2 (5 bases). CDR3 length: 14 amino acids. The germline V gene has CDR1 SGHTA and CDR2 FQGNSA. The V and J ends lost 4 bases and 7 bases respectively, with 15 bases between them. CDR3 loop: CASSWTNPGNTQYF. The CDR3 nucleotides read TGTGCCAGCAGCTGGACCAACCCGGGGAATACGCAGTATTTT.

This clonotype was seen at least ten times. V and J are TRBV6-5 and TRBJ2-1; 7 bases fit TRBD1. The CDR3 consists of 15 residues. Germline loops: CDR1 MNHEY, CDR2 SVGAGI. J lost 1 base, V lost 5 bases, and 5 bases had no gene match. Written as DNA, the CDR3 is TGTGCCAGCAGTACAACAGGGGCGTCCTACAATGAGCAGTTCTTC. Translated: CASSTTGASYNEQFF.